The sequence of this T cell receptor (beta chain) was determined in a study of blood T cell repertoires in COVID-19 (dated by TCRdb to about 2020). For the study in its entirety: Samples covering the acute and convalescent phases of COVID-19 were provided by collaborators in the United States, Italy and Spain. The repertoires were made available in a free public database intended to serve as a resource for research on the immune response to SARS-CoV-2. A de-identified subject ID, COVID-19 status, age in years and sex were almost always included in the sample metadata. The dataset comprised deeply sampled blood TCRbeta repertoires from subjects exposed to, actively infected with, or recovered from COVID-19. Where HLA class I and class II types were available, the types were taken from metadata supplied by the sample provider, not from assay-based typing. Samples came from the ongoing ImmuneRACE study (first 160 participants) plus 1,254 subjects from 6 global collaborators. The prospective study material was composed of cDNA or gDNA derived from T cells, B-cell-depleted T cells, or PBMCs.

Results and caveats for the whole study, not just this receptor: The amount of clinical and demographic metadata varied by source and participant and was provided uncurated.

TCRbeta CDR3 regions were amplified from genomic DNA using the immunoSEQ Assay, a bias-controlled multiplex PCR. Turning to the authors' computational methods: The number of nucleated cells in each sample was estimated from the amplification of reference gene primers within the assay. Sequence reads were collapsed and filtered to measure the absolute abundance of every unique TCRbeta CDR3 rearrangement. For each sample, productive Simpson clonality was calculated by taking the square root of Simpson's diversity index across productive rearrangements. Not all clones reach the TCRdb copy of this immuneACCESS table, which keeps in-frame sequences only. Checked studies attribute under half of the gap to unresolved V genes and leave the rest unexplained. V and J calls and clone size come straight from that table; D and trimming were deduced from the DNA. This sample comprises roughly 180,000 clones, 65% to 85% of them detected only once. The top ten constitute 7% of the sample.

In Seattle, one collaborating source enrolled patients while the infection was active and tracked those patients longitudinally over the course of disease. Each collaborating institution followed its own protocols to collect whole blood in K2EDTA tubes. For TCRbeta analysis, collaborators shipped samples in one of three forms: frozen whole blood, isolated PBMCs, or DNA extracted from either of those sample types. About this clone itself: Its target antigen remains unknown. Base qualities are not recorded, but no much larger clone differs from it by a single base.

From a lookup of the germline V gene (reference sequence), CDR1 and CDR2 are SEHNR and FQNEAQ. V lost 3 bases and J lost 8 bases, and the count of bases not matched to a germline gene is 4. Counted from cysteine to phenylalanine, this CDR3 has 14 amino acids. Left in the record is the CDR3 DNA by itself, 42 bases read in frame from the first base. This sequence was found in a woman aged 40 to 50 with COVID-19, enrolled during active disease. Recombination linked TRBV7-9 to TRBJ1-6, with TRBD1 identical over 7 junction bases. The sample consisted of peripheral blood. The DNA is TGTGCCAGCAGCTTCAGGGGGTCGTATTCACCCCTCCACTTT. Its translation is CASSFRGSYSPLHF.